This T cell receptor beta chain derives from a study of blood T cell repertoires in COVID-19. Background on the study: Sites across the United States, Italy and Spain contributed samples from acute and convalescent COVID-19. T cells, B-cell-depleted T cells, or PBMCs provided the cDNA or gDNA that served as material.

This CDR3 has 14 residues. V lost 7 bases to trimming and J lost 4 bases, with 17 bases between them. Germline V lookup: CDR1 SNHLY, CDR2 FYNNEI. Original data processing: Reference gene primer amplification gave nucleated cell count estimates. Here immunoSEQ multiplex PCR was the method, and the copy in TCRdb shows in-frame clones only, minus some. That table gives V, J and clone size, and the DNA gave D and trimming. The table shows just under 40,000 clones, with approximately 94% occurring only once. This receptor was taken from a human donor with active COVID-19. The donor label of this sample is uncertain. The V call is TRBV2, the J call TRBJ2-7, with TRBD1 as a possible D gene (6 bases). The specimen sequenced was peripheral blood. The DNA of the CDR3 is TGTGCCAGCACCGCCCGGGGACAAACTTACGAGCAGTACTTC. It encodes CASTARGQTYEQYF. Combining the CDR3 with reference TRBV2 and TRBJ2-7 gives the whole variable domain EPEVTQTPSHQVTQMGQEVILRCVPISNHLYFYWYRQILGQKVEFLVSFYNNEISEKSEIFDDQFSVERPDGSNFTLKIRSTKLEDSAMYFCASTARGQTYEQYFGPGTRLTVT.